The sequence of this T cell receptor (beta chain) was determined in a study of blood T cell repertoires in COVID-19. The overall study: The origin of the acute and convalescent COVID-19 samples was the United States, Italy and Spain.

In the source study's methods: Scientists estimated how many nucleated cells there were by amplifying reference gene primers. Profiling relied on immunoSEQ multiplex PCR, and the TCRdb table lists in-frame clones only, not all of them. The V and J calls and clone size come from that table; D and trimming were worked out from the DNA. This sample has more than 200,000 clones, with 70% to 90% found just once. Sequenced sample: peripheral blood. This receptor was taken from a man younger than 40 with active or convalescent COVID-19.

CDR3 DNA sequence: TGTGCCAGCAGCGTCTGGGCAGGGGATAACTATGGCTACACCTTC. Its translation is CASSVWAGDNYGYTF. The V gene is TRBV9, the J gene TRBJ1-2, with D possibly being TRBD1 (6 bases). The CDR3 is 15 amino acids. V was trimmed by 2 bases and J by 1 base, leaving 12 bases between them. The germline gives CDR1 SGDLS, CDR2 YYNGEE.